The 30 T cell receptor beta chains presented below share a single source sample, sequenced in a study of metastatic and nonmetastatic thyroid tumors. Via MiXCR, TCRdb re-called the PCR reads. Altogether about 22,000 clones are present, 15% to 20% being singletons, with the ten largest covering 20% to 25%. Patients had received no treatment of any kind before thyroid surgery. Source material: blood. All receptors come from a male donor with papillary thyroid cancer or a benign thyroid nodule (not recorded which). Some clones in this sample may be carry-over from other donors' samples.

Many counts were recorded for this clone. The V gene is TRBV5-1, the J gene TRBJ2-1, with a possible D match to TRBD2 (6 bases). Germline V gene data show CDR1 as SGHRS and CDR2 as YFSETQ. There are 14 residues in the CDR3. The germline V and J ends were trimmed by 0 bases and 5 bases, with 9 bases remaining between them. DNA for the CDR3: TGCGCCAGCAGCTTGGGGGGGACTGACAATGAGCAGTTCTTC. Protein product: CASSLGGTDNEQFF.

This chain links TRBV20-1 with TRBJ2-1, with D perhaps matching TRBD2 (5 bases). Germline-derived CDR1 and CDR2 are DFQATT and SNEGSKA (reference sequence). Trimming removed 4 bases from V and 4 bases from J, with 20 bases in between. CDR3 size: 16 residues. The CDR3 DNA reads TGCAGTGCTAAAGCGGTGGTGCACCTCTTTTACAATGAGCAGTTCTTC. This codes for CSAKAVVHLFYNEQFF.

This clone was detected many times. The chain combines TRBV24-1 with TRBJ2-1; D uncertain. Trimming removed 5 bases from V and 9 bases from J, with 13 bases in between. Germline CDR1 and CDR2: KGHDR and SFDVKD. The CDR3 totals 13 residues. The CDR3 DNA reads TGTGCCACCAGTGGTCTTGGGCTGAGTGAGCAGTTCTTC. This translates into CATSGLGLSEQFF.

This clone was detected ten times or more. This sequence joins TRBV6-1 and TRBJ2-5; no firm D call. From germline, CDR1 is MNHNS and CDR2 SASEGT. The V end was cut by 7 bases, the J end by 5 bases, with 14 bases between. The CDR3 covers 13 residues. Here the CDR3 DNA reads TGTGCCAGCAAATCCCACGGCCCGGAGACCCAGTACTTC. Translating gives CASKSHGPETQYF.

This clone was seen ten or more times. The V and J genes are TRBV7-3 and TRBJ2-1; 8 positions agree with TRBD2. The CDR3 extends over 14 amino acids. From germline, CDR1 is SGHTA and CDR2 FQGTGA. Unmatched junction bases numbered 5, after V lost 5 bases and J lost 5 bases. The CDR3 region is CASSPSGGNNEQFF. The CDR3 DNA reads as TGTGCCAGCAGCCCAAGCGGGGGCAACAATGAGCAGTTCTTC. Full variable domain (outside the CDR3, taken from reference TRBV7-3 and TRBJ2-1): GAGVSQTPSNKVTEKGKYVELRCDPISGHTALYWYRQSLGQGPEFLIYFQGTGAADDSGLPNDRFFAVRPEGSVSTLKIQRTERGDSAVYLCASSPSGGNNEQFFGPGTRLTVL.

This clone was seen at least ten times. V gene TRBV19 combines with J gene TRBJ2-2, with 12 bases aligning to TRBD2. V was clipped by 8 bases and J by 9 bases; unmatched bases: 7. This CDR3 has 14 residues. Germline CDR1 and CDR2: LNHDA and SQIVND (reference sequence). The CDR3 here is CASAPGLAGRELFF. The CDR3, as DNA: TGTGCCAGTGCCCCGGGACTAGCGGGCAGGGAGCTGTTTTTT.

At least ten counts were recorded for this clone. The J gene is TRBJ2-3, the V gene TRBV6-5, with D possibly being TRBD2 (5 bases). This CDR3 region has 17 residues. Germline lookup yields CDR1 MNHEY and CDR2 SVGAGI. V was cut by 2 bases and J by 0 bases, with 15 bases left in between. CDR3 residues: CASSYARRWTSTDTQYF. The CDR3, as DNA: TGTGCCAGCAGTTACGCCCGCAGGTGGACTAGCACAGATACGCAGTATTTT.

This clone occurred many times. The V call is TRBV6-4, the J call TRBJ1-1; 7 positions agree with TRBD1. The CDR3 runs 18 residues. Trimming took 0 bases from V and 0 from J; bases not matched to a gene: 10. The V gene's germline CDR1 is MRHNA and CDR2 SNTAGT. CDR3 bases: TGTGCCAGCAGTGACTCTCCTACAGGGGAGGGGTTGAACACTGAAGCTTTCTTT. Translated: CASSDSPTGEGLNTEAFF.

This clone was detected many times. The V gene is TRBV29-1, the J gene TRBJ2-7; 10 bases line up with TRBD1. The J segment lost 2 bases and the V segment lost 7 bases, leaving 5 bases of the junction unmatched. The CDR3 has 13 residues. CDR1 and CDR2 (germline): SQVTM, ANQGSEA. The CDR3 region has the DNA TGCAGCGGGCGGGACAGGGGAACCTACGAGCAGTACTTC. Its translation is CSGRDRGTYEQYF.

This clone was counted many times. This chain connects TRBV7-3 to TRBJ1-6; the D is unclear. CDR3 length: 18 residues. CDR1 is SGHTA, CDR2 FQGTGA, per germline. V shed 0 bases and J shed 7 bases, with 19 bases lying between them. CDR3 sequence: CASSLTPLGRGGNSPLHF. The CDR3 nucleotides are TGTGCCAGCAGCTTAACGCCCCTGGGCCGGGGAGGGAATTCACCCCTCCACTTT.

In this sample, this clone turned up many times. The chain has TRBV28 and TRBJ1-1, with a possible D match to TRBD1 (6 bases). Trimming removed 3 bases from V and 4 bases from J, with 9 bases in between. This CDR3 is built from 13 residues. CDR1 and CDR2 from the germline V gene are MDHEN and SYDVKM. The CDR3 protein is CASSLAGATEAFF. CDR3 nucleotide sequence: TGTGCCAGCAGTTTGGCGGGGGCCACTGAAGCTTTCTTT.

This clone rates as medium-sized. The CDR3 DNA follows: TGTGCCAGCAGTTGGAAGGGGTCACCCCTCCACTTT. Amino acids: CASSWKGSPLHF. The chain joins TRBV27 to TRBJ1-6, with a weak D call TRBD1 (5 bases). Germline lookup yields CDR1 MNHEY and CDR2 SMNVEV (reference sequence). V was pared by 4 bases and J by 10 bases, with 8 bases between. The CDR3 length is 12 residues.

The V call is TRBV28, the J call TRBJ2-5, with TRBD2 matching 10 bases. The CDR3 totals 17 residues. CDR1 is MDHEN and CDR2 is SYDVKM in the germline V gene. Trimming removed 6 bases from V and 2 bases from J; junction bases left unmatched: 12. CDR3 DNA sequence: TGTGCCAGCAGACTAAGGCTAGCGGGAGACCCACAAGAGACCCAGTACTTC. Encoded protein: CASRLRLAGDPQETQYF.

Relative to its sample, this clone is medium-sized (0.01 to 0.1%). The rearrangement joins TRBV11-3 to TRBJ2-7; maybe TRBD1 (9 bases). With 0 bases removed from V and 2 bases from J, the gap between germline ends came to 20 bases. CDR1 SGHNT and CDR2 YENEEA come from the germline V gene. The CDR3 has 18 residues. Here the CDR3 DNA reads TGTGCCAGCAGCTTAGATCGGGGCGGGGGGACAGGGACCTACGAGCAGTACTTC. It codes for CASSLDRGGGTGTYEQYF.

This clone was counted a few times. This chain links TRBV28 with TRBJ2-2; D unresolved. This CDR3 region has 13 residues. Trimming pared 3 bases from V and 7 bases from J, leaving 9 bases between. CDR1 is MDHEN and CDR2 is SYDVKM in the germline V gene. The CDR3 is CASSFPGIGELFF. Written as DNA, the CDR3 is TGTGCCAGCAGTTTCCCCGGTATCGGGGAGCTGTTTTTT.

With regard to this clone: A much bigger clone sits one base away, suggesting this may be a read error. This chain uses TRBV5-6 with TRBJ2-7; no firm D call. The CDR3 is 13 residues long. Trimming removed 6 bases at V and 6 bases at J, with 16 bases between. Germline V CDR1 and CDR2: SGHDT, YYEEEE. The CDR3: CASNLSPDREQYF. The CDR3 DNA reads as TGTGCCAGCAATTTAAGCCCCGATCGCGAGCAGTACTTC.

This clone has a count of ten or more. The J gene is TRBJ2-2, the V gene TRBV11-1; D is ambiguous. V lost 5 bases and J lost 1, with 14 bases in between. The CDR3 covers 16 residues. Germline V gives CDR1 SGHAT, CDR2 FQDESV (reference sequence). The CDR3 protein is CASSAWISGNTGELFF. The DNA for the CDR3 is TGTGCCAGCAGCGCGTGGATAAGTGGGAACACCGGGGAGCTGTTTTTT.

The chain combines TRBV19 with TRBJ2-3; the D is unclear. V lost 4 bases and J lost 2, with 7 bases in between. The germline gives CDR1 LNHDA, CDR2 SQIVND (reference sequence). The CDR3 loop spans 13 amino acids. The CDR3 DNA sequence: TGTGCCAGTAGTAGACTGGCCACAGATACGCAGTATTTT. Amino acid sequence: CASSRLATDTQYF.

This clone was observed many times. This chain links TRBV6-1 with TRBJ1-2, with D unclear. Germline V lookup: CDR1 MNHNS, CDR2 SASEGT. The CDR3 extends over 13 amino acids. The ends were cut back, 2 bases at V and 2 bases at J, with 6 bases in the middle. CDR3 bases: TGTGCCAGCAGTGAAACGGGGAACTATGGCTACACCTTC. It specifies CASSETGNYGYTF.

The CDR3 bases are TGTGCCTGGAGTGTACTGGCAGTCAATTCACCCCTCCACTTT. This encodes CAWSVLAVNSPLHF. This rearrangement joins TRBV30 to TRBJ1-6, with no clear D. The ends were cut back, 0 bases at V and 7 bases at J, with 10 bases in the middle. The CDR3 has 14 amino acids. The germline V gene has CDR1 GTSNPN and CDR2 SVGIG (reference sequence).

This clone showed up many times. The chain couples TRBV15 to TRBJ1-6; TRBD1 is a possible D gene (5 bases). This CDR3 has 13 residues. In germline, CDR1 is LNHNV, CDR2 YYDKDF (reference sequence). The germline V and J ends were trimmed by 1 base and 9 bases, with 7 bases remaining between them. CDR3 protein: CATSRGGGSPLHF. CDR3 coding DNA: TGTGCCACCAGCAGAGGCGGGGGTTCACCCCTCCACTTT.

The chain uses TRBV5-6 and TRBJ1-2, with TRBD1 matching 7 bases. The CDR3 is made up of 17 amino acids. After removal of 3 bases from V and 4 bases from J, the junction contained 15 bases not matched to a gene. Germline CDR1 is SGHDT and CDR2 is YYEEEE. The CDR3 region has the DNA TGTGCCAGCAGCTACCCCTGGGCAGGGGGAAGATCCTATGGCTACACCTTC. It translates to CASSYPWAGGRSYGYTF.

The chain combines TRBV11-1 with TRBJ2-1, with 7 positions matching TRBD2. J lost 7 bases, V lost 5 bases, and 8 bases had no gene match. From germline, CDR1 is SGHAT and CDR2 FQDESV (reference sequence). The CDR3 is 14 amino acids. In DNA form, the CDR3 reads TGTGCCAGCAGCCCTGGGAGGGTTCGGAATGAGCAGTTCTTC. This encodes CASSPGRVRNEQFF.

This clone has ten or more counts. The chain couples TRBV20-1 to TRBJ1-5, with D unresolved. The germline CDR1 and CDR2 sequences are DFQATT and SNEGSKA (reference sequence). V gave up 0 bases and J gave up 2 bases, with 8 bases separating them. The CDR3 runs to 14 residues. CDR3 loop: CSARDSAGNQPQHF. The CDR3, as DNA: TGCAGTGCTAGAGACAGTGCCGGCAATCAGCCCCAGCATTTT.

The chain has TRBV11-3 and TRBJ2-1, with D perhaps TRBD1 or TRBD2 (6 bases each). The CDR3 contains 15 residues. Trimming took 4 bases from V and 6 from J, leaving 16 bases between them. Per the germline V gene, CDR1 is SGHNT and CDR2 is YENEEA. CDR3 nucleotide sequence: TGTGCCAGCAGCTCAAGCTGGGGGGCGGTCAATGAGCAGTTCTTC. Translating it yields CASSSSWGAVNEQFF.

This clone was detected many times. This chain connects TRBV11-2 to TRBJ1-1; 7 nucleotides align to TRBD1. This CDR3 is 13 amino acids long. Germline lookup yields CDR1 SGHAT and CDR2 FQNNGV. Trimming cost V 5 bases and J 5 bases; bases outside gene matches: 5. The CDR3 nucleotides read TGTGCCAGCAGCGCCGACAGGGCGACTGAAGCTTTCTTT. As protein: CASSADRATEAFF.

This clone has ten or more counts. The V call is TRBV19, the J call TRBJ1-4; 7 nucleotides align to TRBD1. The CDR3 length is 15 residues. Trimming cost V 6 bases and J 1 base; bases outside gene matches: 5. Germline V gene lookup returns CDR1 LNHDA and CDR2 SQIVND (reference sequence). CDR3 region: CASRKQGQTNEKLFF. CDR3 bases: TGTGCCAGTAGAAAACAGGGGCAAACTAATGAAAAACTGTTTTTT. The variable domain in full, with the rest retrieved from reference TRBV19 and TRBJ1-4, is DGGITQSPKYLFRKEGQNVTLSCEQNLNHDAMYWYRQDPGQGLRLIYYSQIVNDFQKGDIAEGYSVSREKKESFPLTVTSAQKNPTAFYLCASRKQGQTNEKLFFGSGTQLSVL.

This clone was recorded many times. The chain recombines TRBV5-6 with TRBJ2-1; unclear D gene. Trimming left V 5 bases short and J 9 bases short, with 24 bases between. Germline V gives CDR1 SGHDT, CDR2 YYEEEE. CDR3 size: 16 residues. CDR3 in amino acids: CASSPAHGRGLLEQFF. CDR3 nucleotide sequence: TGTGCCAGCAGTCCGGCACACGGACGTGGGCTACTTGAGCAGTTCTTC. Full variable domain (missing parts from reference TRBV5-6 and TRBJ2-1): DAGVTQSPTHLIKTRGQQVTLRCSPKSGHDTVSWYQQALGQGPQFIFQYYEEEERQRGNFPDRFSGHQFPNYSSELNVNALLLGDSALYLCASSPAHGRGLLEQFFGPGTRLTVL.

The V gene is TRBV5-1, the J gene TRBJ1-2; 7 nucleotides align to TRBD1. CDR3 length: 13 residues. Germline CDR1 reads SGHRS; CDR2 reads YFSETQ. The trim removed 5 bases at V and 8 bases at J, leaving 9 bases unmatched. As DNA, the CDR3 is TGCGCCAGCAGGTACACAGGGGCGGGGGGCTACACCTTC. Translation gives CASRYTGAGGYTF.

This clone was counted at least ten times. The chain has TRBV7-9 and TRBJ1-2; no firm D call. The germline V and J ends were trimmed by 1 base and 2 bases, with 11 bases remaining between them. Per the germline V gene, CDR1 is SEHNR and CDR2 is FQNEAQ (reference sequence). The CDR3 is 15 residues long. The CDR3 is CASSLVYSTNYGYTF. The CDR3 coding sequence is TGTGCCAGCAGCTTAGTGTACAGTACCAACTATGGCTACACCTTC.